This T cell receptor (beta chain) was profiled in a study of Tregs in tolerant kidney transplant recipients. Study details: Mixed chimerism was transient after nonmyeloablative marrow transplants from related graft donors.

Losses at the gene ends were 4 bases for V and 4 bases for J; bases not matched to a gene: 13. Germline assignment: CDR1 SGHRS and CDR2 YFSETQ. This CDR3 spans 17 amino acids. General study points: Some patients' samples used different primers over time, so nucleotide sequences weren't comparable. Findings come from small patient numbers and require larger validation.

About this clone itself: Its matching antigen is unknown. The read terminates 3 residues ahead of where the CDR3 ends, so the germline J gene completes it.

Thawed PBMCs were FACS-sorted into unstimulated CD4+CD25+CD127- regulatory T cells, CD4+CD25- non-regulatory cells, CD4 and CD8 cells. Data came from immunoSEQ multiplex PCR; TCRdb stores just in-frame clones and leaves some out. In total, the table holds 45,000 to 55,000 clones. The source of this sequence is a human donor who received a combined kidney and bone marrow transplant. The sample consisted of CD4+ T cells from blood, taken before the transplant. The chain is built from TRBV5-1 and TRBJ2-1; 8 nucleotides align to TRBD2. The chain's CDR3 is CASSVSPSGLIYNEQFF. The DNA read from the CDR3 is TGCGCCAGCAGCGTGTCTCCTAGCGGGCTGATTTACAATGAG.